The T cell receptor beta chain described here comes from a study of shared clonotypes between healthy human individuals. This table comes from immunoSEQ multiplex PCR, and its TCRdb copy is limited to in-frame clones, with some not included. This sample has around 2,000,000 clones; 85% to 95% occur once, and the top ten carry 1.5% to 2%. As regards this clone: Other DNA sequences from this sample encode an identical CDR3 as well.

CD45RO-negative cells were positively selected for CCR7, leaving out terminally differentiated effector memory CD45RA+ cells. The V gene lost 3 bases and the J gene lost 4 bases, with 8 bases spanning the gap. Germline loops: CDR1 SGDLS, CDR2 YYNGEE. The CDR3 has 13 amino acids. This chain joins TRBV9 and TRBJ1-3; TRBD1 might be the D (5 bases). Sequencing input: naive CD8+ T cells from PBMCs. The sequence came from a man younger than 30 in good health. Some clones in this sample may be carry-over from other donors' samples. CDR3 amino acids: CASSAGSGNTIYF. The CDR3 DNA reads as TGTGCCAGCAGCGCAGGGTCCGGAAACACCATATATTTT.